This T cell receptor beta chain was recovered during a study of blood T cell repertoires in COVID-19. Overall study: The cDNA or gDNA used as material had been derived from T cells, B-cell-depleted T cells, or PBMCs.

The protocol was immunoSEQ multiplex PCR, while the TCRdb copy is restricted to in-frame clones and leaves out a portion. Here the sample spans more than 70,000 clones, roughly four fifths being singletons. This CDR3 has 15 residues. The germline gives CDR1 KGHDR, CDR2 SFDVKD. V was clipped by 3 bases and J by 1 base, with 11 bases between them. This clone was seen only once. The origin of this receptor is a woman aged 70-85 years with acute or convalescent COVID-19. Sequenced material: peripheral blood. This chain joins TRBV24-1 and TRBJ1-2; D possibly corresponds to TRBD1 (5 bases). The CDR3 nucleotides read TGTGCCACCAGTGATGCGCGGGGGGTTAACTATGGCTACACCTTC. This gives the protein CATSDARGVNYGYTF.